The 13 T cell receptor beta chains below all came from one sample that was sequenced in a study of regulatory T cells in long-lasting Graves disease. With iRepertoire HTBI primers and Arm-PCR of CDR3 regions, TCR beta libraries were built. TCRdb reanalysed the multiplex PCR reads using MiXCR and keeps one entry per CDR3 protein. This sample has hundreds of thousands of distinct CDR3 sequences; around a sixth occur once, and the top ten carry 20% to 25%. Time point: newly diagnosed GD, antithyroid drugs for less than 3 months. RNA from PBMCs was the source of the TCR library. The material sequenced was peripheral blood mononuclear cells (PBMCs), taken at new diagnosis, from a patient treated with antithyroid drugs. Every receptor here comes from a female donor with Graves disease.

The V call is TRBV7-2, the J call TRBJ2-7; TRBD1 matches 7 bases. The junction had 7 bases not matched to a gene; V was cut back by 3 bases and J by 2 bases. The CDR3 extends over 15 amino acids. From germline, CDR1 is SGHTA and CDR2 FQGNSA. CDR3 sequence: CASSFDRASPYEQYF. The CDR3 nucleotides read TGTGCCAGCAGCTTCGACAGGGCTTCCCCCTACGAGCAGTACTTC.

This clonotype was counted at least ten times. The chain couples TRBV6-2 or TRBV6-3 to TRBJ2-3, with D possibly called TRBD1 or TRBD2 (5 bases each). CDR3 length: 14 amino acids. CDR1 is MNHEY and CDR2 is SVGEGT in the germline V gene. V was clipped by 4 bases and J by 5 bases, with 13 bases between them. The CDR3 nucleotides read TGTGCCAGCAGTTCCCCCGGGGCCCAAGATACGCAGTATTTT. Translated, it gives CASSSPGAQDTQYF.

This clonotype was seen many times. V usage is TRBV7-3 and J usage is TRBJ2-3; no firm D call. Germline CDR1 is SGHTA and CDR2 is FQGTGA. The CDR3 is 15 residues long. V was pared by 3 bases and J by 4 bases, with 14 bases between. The CDR3 bases are TGTGCCAGCAGCTTGGAGACCCACCCGGCAGATACGCAGTATTTT. It codes for CASSLETHPADTQYF.

The rearrangement uses TRBV5-1 and TRBJ2-4, with 10 bases matching TRBD2. V lost 2 bases, J lost 1 base, and 3 bases stayed unmatched. The germline V gene encodes CDR1 SGHRS and CDR2 YFSETQ. The CDR3 loop spans 16 amino acids. For the CDR3, the DNA is TGCGCCAGCAGCTTACGGACTAGCGGCGCCAAAAACATTCAGTACTTC. Its protein product is CASSLRTSGAKNIQYF.

This clonotype was observed a handful of times. The J gene is TRBJ2-2, the V gene TRBV29-1; D ambiguous. This CDR3 spans 13 amino acids. Germline V gives CDR1 SQVTM, CDR2 ANQGSEA. V was trimmed by 1 base and J by 6 bases, leaving 9 bases between them. The CDR3 DNA reads as TGCAGCGTTGAAGGCGCCTATCCCGGGGAGCTGTTTTTT. Translated, it gives CSVEGAYPGELFF.

This clonotype was counted only a few times. V usage is TRBV10-3 and J usage is TRBJ2-5; no firm D call. The CDR3 runs 13 residues. Trimming pared 1 base from V and 5 bases from J, leaving 8 bases between. From germline, CDR1 is ENHRY and CDR2 SYGVKD. CDR3 DNA sequence: TGTGCCATCAGTGAGTTACGATCTGAGACCCAGTACTTC. Translation: CAISELRSETQYF.

This clonotype was counted ten times or more. The V and J genes are TRBV6-2 or TRBV6-3 and TRBJ1-5; D unresolved. Germline-derived CDR1 and CDR2 are MNHEY and SVGEGT. Between the trimmed V and J ends, which lost 8 bases and 7 bases, there was a span of 21 bases. The CDR3 has 15 amino acids. In nucleotides, the CDR3 is TGTGCCAGCCGGCAGACCCCCTTCACGAACCAGCCCCAGCATTTT. Protein product: CASRQTPFTNQPQHF.

The chain is built from TRBV6-2 or TRBV6-3 and TRBJ2-2, with TRBD1 identical over 7 bases. The CDR3 totals 16 residues. Trimming at V came to 6 bases and at J to 1 base, leaving 8 bases not matched to a gene. Germline V gives CDR1 MNHEY, CDR2 SVGEGT. The CDR3 region has the DNA TGTGCCAGCAGCTCTGACGGGACAGAGAACACCGGGGAGCTGTTTTTT. Amino acid sequence: CASSSDGTENTGELFF.

The chain couples TRBV7-2 to TRBJ1-4, with D maybe TRBD1 (6 bases). The germline V gene encodes CDR1 SGHTA and CDR2 FQGNSA. CDR3 length: 16 residues. V lost 5 bases and J 6 bases, leaving 19 bases between the germline ends. CDR3 nucleotide sequence: TGTGCCAGCAGCCGGCGGGGCGAGGGGGGCTATGAAAAACTGTTTTTT. This gives the protein CASSRRGEGGYEKLFF.

The gene calls are TRBV20-1 and TRBJ1-6; perhaps TRBD1 as D (6 bases). Germline CDR1 is DFQATT and CDR2 is SNEGSKA (reference sequence). V was pared by 5 bases and J by 0 bases, with 11 bases between. The CDR3 runs to 15 residues. The CDR3 here is CSASDSSSYNSPLHF. Here the CDR3 DNA reads TGCAGTGCTTCGGACAGTAGCTCCTATAATTCACCCCTCCACTTT.

This clonotype was observed many times. The rearrangement joins TRBV7-2 to TRBJ2-7, with 12 positions matching TRBD2. The CDR3 has 16 residues. Germline CDR1 and CDR2: SGHTA and FQGNSA. V lost 5 bases, J lost 2 bases, and 7 bases stayed unmatched. The CDR3, as DNA: TGTGCCAGCAGCCTGGGACGGACTAGCGGGGCCTACGAGCAGTACTTC. Amino acid sequence: CASSLGRTSGAYEQYF.

Ten or more counts support this clonotype. The chain links TRBV6-1 to TRBJ2-7; no clear D. From germline, CDR1 is MNHNS and CDR2 SASEGT. CDR3 length equals 13 residues. Between the trimmed V and J ends, which lost 6 bases and 3 bases, there was a span of 12 bases. CDR3 sequence (DNA): TGTGCCAGCAGAAACCCGCCAGGCTACGAGCAGTACTTC. This encodes CASRNPPGYEQYF.

This clonotype showed up just a few times. V gene TRBV28 combines with J gene TRBJ1-2; 12 bases line up with TRBD1. CDR3 length: 15 residues. The junction had 10 bases not matched to a gene; V was cut back by 6 bases and J by 8 bases. Per the germline V gene, CDR1 is MDHEN and CDR2 is SYDVKM. The CDR3 is CASSAGTGGLLGYTF. The DNA of the CDR3 is TGTGCCAGCAGCGCCGGGACAGGGGGCCTCCTCGGCTACACCTTC.